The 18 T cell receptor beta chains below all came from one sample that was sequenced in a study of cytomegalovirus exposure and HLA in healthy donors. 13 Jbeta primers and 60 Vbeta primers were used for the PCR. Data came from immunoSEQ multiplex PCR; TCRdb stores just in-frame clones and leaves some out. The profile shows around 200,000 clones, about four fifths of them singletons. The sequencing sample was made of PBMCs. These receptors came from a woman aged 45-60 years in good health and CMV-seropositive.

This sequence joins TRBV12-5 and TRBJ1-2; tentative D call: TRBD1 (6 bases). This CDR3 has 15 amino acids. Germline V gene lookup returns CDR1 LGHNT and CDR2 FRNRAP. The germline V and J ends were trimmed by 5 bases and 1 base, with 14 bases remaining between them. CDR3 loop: CASGPGDTLNYGYTF. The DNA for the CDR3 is TGTGCTAGTGGTCCAGGGGACACCCTTAACTATGGCTACACCTTC.

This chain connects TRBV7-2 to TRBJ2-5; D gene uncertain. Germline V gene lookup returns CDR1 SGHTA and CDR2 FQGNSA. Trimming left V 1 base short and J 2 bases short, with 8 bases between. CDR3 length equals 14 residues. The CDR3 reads CASSLVWQQETQYF. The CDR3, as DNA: TGTGCCAGCAGCTTAGTATGGCAACAAGAGACCCAGTACTTC.

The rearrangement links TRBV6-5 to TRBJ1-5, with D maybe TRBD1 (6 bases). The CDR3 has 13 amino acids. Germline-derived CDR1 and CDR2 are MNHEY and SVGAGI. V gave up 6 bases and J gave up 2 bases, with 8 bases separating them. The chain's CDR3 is CASRRTGNQPQHF. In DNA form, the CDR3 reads TGTGCCAGCAGGCGGACAGGCAATCAGCCCCAGCATTTT.

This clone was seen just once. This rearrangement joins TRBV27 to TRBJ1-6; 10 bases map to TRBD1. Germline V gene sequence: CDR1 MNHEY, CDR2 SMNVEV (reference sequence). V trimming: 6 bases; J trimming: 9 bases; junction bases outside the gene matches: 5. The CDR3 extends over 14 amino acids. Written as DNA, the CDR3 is TGTGCCAGCAGCGGGACAGGGGTCCGTTCACCCCTCCACTTT. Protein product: CASSGTGVRSPLHF.

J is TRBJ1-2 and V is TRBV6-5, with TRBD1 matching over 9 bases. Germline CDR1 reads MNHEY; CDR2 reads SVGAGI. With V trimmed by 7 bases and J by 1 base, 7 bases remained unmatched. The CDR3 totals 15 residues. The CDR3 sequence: CASKGQGNFNYGYTF. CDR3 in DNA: TGTGCCAGCAAGGGACAGGGCAACTTTAACTATGGCTACACCTTC.

CDR3 sequence (DNA): TGCGCCAGCAGCGACCCCGGGGGTTTTTCCTACAATGAGCAGTTCTTC. Translating gives CASSDPGGFSYNEQFF. V gene TRBV5-1 combines with J gene TRBJ2-1, with TRBD2 as a possible D gene (6 bases). The V end was cut by 4 bases, the J end by 1 base, with 15 bases between. CDR1 SGHRS and CDR2 YFSETQ come from the germline V gene. The CDR3 has 16 residues.

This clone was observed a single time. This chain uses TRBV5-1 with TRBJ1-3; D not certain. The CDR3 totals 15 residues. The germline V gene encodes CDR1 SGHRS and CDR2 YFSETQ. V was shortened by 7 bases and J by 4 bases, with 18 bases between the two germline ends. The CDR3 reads CASRNGVQLGNTIYF. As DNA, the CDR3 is TGCGCCAGCCGGAACGGGGTTCAACTAGGAAACACCATATATTTT. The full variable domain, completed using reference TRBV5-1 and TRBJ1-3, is KAGVTQTPRYLIKTRGQQVTLSCSPISGHRSVSWYQQTPGQGLQFLFEYFSETQRNKGNFPGRFSGRQFSNSRSEMNVSTLELGDSALYLCASRNGVQLGNTIYFGEGSWLTVV.

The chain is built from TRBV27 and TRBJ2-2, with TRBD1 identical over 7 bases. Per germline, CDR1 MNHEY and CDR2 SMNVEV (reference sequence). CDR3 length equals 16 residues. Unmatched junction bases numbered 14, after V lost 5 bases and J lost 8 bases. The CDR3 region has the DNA TGTGCCAGCAGTGCAAAGGACAGGCGTCCAAGGGGGGAGCTGTTTTTT. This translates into CASSAKDRRPRGELFF.

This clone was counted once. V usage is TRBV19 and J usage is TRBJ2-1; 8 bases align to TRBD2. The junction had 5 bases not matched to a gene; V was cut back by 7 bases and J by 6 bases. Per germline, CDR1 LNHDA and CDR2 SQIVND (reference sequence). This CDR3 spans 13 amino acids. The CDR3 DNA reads TGTGCCAGTACCATCGGGGGGGTCAATGAGCAGTTCTTC. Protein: CASTIGGVNEQFF.

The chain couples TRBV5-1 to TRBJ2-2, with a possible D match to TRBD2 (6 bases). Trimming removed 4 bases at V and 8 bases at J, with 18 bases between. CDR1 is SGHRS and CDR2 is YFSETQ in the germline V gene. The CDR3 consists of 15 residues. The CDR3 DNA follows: TGCGCCAGCAGCAGAATGATCCCGCGGGGAGGGGAGCTGTTTTTT. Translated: CASSRMIPRGGELFF.

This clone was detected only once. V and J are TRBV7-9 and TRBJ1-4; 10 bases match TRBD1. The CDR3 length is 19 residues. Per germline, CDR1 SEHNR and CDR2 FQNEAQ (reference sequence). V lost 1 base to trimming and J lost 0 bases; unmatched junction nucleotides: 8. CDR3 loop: CASSLVAWTGGTTNEKLFF. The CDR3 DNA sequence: TGTGCCAGCAGCTTAGTGGCCTGGACAGGGGGAACAACTAATGAAAAACTGTTTTTT.

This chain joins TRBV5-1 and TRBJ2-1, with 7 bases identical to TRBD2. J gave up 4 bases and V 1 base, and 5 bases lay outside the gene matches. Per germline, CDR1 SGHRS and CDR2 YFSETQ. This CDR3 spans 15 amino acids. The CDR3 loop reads CASSLRLAEYNEQFF. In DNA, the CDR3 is TGCGCCAGCAGCTTGCGTCTAGCGGAGTACAATGAGCAGTTCTTC.

The CDR3 reads CASSVRLGGGHTDTQYF. The CDR3 DNA reads as TGTGCCAGCAGCGTAAGATTGGGGGGGGGACATACAGATACGCAGTATTTT. V usage is TRBV9 and J usage is TRBJ2-3; D might be TRBD2 (7 bases). The V end lost 1 base, the J end lost 3 bases, and 18 bases lay between the germline ends. Germline V gives CDR1 SGDLS, CDR2 YYNGEE. The CDR3 contains 17 residues.

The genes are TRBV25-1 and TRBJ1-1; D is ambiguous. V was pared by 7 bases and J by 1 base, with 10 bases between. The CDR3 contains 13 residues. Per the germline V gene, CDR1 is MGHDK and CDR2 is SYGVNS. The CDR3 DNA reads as TGTGCCAGCACTCAGATGTGGAACACTGAAGCTTTCTTT. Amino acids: CASTQMWNTEAFF.

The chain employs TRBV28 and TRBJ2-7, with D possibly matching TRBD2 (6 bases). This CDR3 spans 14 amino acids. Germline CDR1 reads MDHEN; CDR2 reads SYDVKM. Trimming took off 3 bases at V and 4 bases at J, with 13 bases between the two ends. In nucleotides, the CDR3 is TGTGCCAGCAGTTTCTCCTGGGGGGAGTACGAGCAGTACTTC. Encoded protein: CASSFSWGEYEQYF.

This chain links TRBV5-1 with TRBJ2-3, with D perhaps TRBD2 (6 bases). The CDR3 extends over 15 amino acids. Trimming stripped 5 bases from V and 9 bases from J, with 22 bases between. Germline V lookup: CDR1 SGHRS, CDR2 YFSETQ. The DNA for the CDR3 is TGCGCCAGCAGATACGTCCAGGCCTCGGGGGAGACGCAGTATTTT. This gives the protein CASRYVQASGETQYF.

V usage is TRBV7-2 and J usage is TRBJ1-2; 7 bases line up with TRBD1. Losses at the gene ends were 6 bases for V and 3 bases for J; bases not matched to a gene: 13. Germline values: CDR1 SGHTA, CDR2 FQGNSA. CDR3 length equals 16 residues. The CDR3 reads CASSQRGGQGDYGYTF. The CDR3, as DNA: TGTGCCAGCAGTCAACGTGGGGGGCAGGGGGACTATGGCTACACCTTC.

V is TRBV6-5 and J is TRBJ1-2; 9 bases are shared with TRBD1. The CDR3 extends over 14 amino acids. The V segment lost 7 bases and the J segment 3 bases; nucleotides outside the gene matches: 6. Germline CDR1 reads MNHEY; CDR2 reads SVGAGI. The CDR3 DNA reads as TGTGCCAGCATTAGGGGACAGGGTTACTATGGCTACACCTTC. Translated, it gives CASIRGQGYYGYTF.